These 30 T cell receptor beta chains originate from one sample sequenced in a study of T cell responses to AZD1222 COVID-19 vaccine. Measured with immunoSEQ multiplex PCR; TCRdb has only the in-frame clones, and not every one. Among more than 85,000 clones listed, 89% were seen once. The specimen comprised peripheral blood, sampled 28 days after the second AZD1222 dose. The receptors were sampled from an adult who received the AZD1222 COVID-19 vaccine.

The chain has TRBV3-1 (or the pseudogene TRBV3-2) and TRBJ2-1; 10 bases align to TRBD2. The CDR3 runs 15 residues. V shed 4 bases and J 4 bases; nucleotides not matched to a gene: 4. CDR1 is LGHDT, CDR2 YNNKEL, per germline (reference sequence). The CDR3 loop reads CASSLGLARYNEQFF. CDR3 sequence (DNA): TGTGCCAGCAGCCTGGGACTAGCGAGATACAATGAGCAGTTCTTC.

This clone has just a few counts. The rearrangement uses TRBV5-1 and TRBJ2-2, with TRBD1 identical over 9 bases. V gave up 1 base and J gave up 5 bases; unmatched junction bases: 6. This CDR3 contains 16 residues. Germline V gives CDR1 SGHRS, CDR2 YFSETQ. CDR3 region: CASSLFGTGKTGELFF. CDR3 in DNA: TGCGCCAGCAGCTTGTTCGGGACAGGGAAGACCGGGGAGCTGTTTTTT.

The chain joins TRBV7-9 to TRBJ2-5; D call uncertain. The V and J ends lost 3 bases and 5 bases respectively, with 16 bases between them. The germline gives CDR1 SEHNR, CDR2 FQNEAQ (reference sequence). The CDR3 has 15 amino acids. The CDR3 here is CASSLTRSSWETQYF. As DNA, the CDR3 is TGTGCCAGCAGCTTGACCCGAAGTAGTTGGGAGACCCAGTACTTC.

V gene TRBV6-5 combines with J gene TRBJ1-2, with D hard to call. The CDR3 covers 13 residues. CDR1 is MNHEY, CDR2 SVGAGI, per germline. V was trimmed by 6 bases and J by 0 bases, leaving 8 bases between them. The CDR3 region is CASRGGPNYGYTF. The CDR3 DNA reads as TGTGCCAGCAGGGGCGGTCCTAACTATGGCTACACCTTC.

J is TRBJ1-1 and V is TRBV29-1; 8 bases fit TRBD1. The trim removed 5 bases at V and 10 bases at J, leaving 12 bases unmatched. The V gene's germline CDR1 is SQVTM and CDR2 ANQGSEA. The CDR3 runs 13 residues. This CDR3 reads CSVSPTGALSAFF. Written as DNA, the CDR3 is TGCAGCGTTTCCCCGACAGGGGCTCTATCAGCTTTCTTT.

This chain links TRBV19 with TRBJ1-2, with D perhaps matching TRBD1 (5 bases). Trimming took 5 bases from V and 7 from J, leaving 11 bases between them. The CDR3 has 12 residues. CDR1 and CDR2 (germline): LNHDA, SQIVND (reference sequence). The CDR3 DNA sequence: TGTGCCAGTAGTCATGGGGCAGTTGGCTACACCTTC. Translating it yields CASSHGAVGYTF.

The CDR3 reads CATSTSELYEQYF. CDR3 coding DNA: TGTGCCACTTCGACTAGCGAACTCTACGAGCAGTACTTC. The rearrangement uses TRBV2 and TRBJ2-7, with TRBD2 matching over 8 bases. There are 13 residues in the CDR3. Germline loops: CDR1 SNHLY, CDR2 FYNNEI. V trimming: 10 bases; J trimming: 3 bases; junction bases outside the gene matches: 8. Using reference TRBV2 and TRBJ2-7 for the parts outside the CDR3, the full variable domain is EPEVTQTPSHQVTQMGQEVILRCVPISNHLYFYWYRQILGQKVEFLVSFYNNEISEKSEIFDDQFSVERPDGSNFTLKIRSTKLEDSAMYFCATSTSELYEQYFGPGTRLTVT.

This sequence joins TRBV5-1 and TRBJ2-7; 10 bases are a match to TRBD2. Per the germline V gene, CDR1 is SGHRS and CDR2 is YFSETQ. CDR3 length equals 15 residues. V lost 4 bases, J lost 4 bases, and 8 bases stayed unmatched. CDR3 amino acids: CASSLGASGSYEQYF. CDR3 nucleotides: TGCGCCAGCAGCCTCGGGGCTAGCGGGAGTTACGAGCAGTACTTC.

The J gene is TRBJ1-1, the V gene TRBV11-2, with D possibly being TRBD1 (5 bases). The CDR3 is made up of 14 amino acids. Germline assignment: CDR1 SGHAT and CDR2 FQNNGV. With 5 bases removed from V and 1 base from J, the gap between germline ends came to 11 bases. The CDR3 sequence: CASSPQGGNTEAFF. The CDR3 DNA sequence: TGTGCCAGCAGCCCCCAGGGTGGGAACACTGAAGCTTTCTTT.

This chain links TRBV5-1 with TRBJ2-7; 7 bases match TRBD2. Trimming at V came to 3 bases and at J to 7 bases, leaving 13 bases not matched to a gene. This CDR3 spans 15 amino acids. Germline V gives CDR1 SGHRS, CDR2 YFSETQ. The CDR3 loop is CASSSSGRESGEQYF. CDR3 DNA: TGCGCCAGCAGCTCAAGCGGGCGGGAGTCAGGGGAGCAGTACTTC.

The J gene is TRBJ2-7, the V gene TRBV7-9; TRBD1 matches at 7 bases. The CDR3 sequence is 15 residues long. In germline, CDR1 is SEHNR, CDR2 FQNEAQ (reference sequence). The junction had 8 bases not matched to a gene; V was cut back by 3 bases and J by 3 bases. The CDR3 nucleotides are TGTGCCAGCAGCTTGGAACAGGGGTGGGTCTACGAGCAGTACTTC. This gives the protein CASSLEQGWVYEQYF.

The CDR3 reads CAWSQPGTHTGELFF. CDR3 DNA: TGTGCCTGGAGTCAACCGGGGACACACACCGGGGAGCTGTTTTTT. The chain combines TRBV30 with TRBJ2-2; possibly TRBD1 for D (6 bases). The V end was cut by 2 bases, the J end by 3 bases, with 13 bases between. CDR1 and CDR2 from the germline V gene are GTSNPN and SVGIG (reference sequence). The CDR3 has 15 amino acids. Complete variable domain (other parts from reference TRBV30 and TRBJ2-2): SQTIHQWPATLVQPVGSPLSLECTVEGTSNPNLYWYRQAAGRGLQLLFYSVGIGQISSEVPQNLSASRPQDRQFILSSKKLLLSDSGFYLCAWSQPGTHTGELFFGEGSRLTVL.

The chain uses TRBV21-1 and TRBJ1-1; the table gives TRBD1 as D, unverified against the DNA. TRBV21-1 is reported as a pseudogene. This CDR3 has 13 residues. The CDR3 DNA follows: TGTGCCAGCACCCCTTTGGGCTGCACTGAAGCTTTCTTT. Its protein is CASTPLGCTEAFF.

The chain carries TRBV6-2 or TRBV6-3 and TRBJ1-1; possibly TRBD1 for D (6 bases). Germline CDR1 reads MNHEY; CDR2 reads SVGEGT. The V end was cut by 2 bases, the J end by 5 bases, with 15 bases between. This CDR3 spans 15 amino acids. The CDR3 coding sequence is TGTGCCAGCAGTTACCCACAGGGATCATGGACTGAAGCTTTCTTT. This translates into CASSYPQGSWTEAFF.

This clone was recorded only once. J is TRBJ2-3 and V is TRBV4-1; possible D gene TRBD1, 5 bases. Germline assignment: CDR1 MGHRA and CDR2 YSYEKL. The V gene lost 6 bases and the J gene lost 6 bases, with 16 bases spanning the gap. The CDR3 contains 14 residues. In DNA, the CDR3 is TGCGCCAGCAGTCGACAGTCCCCTGGGGATACGCAGTATTTT. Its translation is CASSRQSPGDTQYF.

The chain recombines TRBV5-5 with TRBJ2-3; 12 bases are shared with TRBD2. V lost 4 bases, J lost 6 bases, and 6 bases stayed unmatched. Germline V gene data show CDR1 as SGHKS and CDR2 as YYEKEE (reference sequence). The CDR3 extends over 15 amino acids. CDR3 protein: CASSLTSGSMDTQYF. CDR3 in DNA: TGTGCCAGCAGCCTGACTAGCGGGAGTATGGATACGCAGTATTTT.

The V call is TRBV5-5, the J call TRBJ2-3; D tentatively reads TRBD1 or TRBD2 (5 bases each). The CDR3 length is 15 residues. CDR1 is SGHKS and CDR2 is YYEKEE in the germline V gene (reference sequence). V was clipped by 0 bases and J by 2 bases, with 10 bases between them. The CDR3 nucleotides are TGTGCCAGCAGCTTGGAGGGACGTCCCACAGATACGCAGTATTTT. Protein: CASSLEGRPTDTQYF.

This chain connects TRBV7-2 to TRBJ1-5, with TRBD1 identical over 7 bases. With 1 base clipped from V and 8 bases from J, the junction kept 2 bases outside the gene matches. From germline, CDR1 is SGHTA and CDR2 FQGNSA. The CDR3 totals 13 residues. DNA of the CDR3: TGTGCCAGCAGCTTAGGACAGGGAGAGCCCCAGCATTTT. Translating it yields CASSLGQGEPQHF.

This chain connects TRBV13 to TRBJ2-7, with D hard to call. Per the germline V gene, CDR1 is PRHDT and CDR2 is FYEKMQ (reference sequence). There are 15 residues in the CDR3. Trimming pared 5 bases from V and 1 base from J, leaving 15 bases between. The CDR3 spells CASSLQLRLSYEQYF. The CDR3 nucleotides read TGTGCCAGCAGCCTTCAATTAAGGCTTTCCTACGAGCAGTACTTC.

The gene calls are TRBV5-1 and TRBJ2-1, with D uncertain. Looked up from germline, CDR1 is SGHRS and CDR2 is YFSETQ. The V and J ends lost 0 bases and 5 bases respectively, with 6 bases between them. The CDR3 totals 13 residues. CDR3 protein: CASSLVRNNEQFF. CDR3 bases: TGCGCCAGCAGCTTGGTCAGGAACAATGAGCAGTTCTTC. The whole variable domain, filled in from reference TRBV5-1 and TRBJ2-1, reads KAGVTQTPRYLIKTRGQQVTLSCSPISGHRSVSWYQQTPGQGLQFLFEYFSETQRNKGNFPGRFSGRQFSNSRSEMNVSTLELGDSALYLCASSLVRNNEQFFGPGTRLTVL.

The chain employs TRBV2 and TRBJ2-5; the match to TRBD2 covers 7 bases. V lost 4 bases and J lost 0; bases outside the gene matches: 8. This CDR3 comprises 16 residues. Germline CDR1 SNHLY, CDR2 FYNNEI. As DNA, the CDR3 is TGTGCCAGCAGTGTCCACCACAGCGGGGACCAAGAGACCCAGTACTTC. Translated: CASSVHHSGDQETQYF.

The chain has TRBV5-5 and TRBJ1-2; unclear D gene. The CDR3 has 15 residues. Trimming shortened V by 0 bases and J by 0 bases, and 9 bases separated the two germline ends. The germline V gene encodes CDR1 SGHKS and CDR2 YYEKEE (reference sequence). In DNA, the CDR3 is TGTGCCAGCAGCTTGGGCGGACCCTCTAACTATGGCTACACCTTC. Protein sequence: CASSLGGPSNYGYTF.

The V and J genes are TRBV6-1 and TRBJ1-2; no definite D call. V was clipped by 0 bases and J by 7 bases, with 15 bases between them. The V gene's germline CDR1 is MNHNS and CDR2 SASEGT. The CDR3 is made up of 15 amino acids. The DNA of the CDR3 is TGTGCCAGCAGTGAAGCGCACGGAGACCTGGGTGGCTACACCTTC. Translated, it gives CASSEAHGDLGGYTF.

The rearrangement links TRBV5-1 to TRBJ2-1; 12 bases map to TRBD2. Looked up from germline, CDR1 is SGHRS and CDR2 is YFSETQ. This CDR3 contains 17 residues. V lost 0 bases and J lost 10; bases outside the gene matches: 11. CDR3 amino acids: CASSLALAGGPLGEQFF. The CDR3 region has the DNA TGCGCCAGCAGCTTGGCCCTAGCGGGAGGGCCCCTGGGAGAGCAGTTCTTC. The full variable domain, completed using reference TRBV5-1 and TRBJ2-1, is KAGVTQTPRYLIKTRGQQVTLSCSPISGHRSVSWYQQTPGQGLQFLFEYFSETQRNKGNFPGRFSGRQFSNSRSEMNVSTLELGDSALYLCASSLALAGGPLGEQFFGPGTRLTVL.

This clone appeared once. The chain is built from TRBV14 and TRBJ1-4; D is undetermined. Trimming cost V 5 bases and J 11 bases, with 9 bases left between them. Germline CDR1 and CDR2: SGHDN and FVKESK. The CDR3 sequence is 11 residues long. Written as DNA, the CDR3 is TGTGCCAGCAGCGACGGACGGAAACTGTTTTTT. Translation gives CASSDGRKLFF.

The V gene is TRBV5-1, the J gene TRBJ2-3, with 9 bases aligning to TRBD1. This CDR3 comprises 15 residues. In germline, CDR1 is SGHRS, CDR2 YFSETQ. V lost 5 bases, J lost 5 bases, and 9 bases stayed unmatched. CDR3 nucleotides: TGCGCCAGCAGTCTCACCGGGACAGGGTTAGATACGCAGTATTTT. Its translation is CASSLTGTGLDTQYF. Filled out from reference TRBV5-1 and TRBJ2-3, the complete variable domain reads KAGVTQTPRYLIKTRGQQVTLSCSPISGHRSVSWYQQTPGQGLQFLFEYFSETQRNKGNFPGRFSGRQFSNSRSEMNVSTLELGDSALYLCASSLTGTGLDTQYFGPGTRLTVL.

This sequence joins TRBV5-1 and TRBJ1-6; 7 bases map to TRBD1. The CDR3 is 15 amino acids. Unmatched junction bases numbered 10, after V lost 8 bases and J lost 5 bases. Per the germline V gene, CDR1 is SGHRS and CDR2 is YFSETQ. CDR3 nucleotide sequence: TGCGCCAGTCGGAAAGGGGACAGCCATAATTCACCCCTCCACTTT. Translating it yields CASRKGDSHNSPLHF.

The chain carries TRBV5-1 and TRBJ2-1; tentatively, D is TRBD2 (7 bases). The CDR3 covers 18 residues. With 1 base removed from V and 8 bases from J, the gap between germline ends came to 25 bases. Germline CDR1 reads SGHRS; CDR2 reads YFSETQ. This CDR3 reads CASSLKRADSYGGDEQFF. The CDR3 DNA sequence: TGCGCCAGCAGCTTGAAGCGGGCGGACAGTTATGGGGGGGATGAGCAGTTCTTC.

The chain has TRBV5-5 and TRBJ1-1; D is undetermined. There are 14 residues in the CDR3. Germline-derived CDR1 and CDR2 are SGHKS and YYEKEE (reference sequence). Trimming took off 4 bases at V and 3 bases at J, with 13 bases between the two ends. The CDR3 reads CASSRGWGYTEAFF. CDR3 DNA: TGTGCCAGCAGCCGCGGGTGGGGTTACACTGAAGCTTTCTTT.

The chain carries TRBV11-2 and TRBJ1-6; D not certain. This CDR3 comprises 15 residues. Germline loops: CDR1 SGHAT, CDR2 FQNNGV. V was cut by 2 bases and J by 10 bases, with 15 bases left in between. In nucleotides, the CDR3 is TGTGCCAGCAGCTTATCCCCCGATGAGAACTCACCCCTCCACTTT. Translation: CASSLSPDENSPLHF.